This T cell receptor beta chain originates from a study of blood T cell repertoires in COVID-19 (dated by TCRdb to 2019 to 2021). General notes on the study: Samples covering the acute and convalescent phases of COVID-19 were provided by collaborators in the United States, Italy and Spain. Samples came from the ongoing ImmuneRACE study (first 160 participants) plus 1,254 subjects from 6 global collaborators. The dataset comprised deeply sampled blood TCRbeta repertoires from subjects exposed to, actively infected with, or recovered from COVID-19. The repertoires were made available in a free public database intended to serve as a resource for research on the immune response to SARS-CoV-2. HLA class I and class II types, where available, came from metadata supplied by the sample provider rather than from assay-based typing. Sample metadata almost always included a de-identified subject ID, COVID-19 status, age in years and sex. The material from the prospective study consisted of cDNA or gDNA derived from T cells, B-cell-depleted T cells, or PBMCs.

TCRbeta CDR3 regions were amplified from genomic DNA using the immunoSEQ Assay, a bias-controlled multiplex PCR. The published analysis was carried out like this. The number of nucleated cells in each sample was estimated from the amplification of reference gene primers within the assay. To quantify the absolute abundance of each unique TCRbeta CDR3 rearrangement, sequence reads were collapsed and filtered. For each sample, productive Simpson clonality was calculated as the square root of Simpson's diversity index over productive rearrangements. As stored in TCRdb, this immuneACCESS dataset retains in-frame rearrangements with V and J assigned. A fraction of the clones does not appear; measured against another copy, unresolved V genes explain less than half of the discrepancy, and the remainder lacks a known reason. V and J calls and clone size follow that table, whereas D and trimming were derived from the DNA. Counted in this sample were approximately 170,000 clones; more than 75% of them appeared once. Roughly 3.6% of the sample rests with the top ten.

The study at large found these results: The quantity of clinical and demographic metadata differed by source and by participant and was supplied without curation.

This clone came up a few times. No cognate antigen has been identified for it. No quality values exist for individual bases; no much larger clone is one base distant. For CDR1 and CDR2, the germline V gene lists KGHDR and SFDVKD. The V and J ends are trimmed by 3 bases and 7 bases, leaving 11 bases between them. Including the terminal cysteine and phenylalanine, the CDR3 comprises 13 residues. Only CDR3 DNA is held: 39 bases, read in frame from base 1. The collaborating institutions used their own protocols to collect whole blood in K2EDTA tubes. For TCRbeta analysis, collaborators shipped samples in one of three forms: frozen whole blood, isolated PBMCs, or DNA extracted from either of those sample types.

This receptor was identified in a young man with active or convalescent COVID-19. Material for sequencing was peripheral blood. The sequence joins TRBV24-1 to TRBJ1-2, with the D gene uncertain. CDR3 protein: CATSDPQSSGYTF. The nucleotides are TGTGCCACCAGTGATCCACAGTCATCTGGCTACACCTTC.